A selection of T cell receptor beta chains follows, all from one sample in a study of cytomegalovirus exposure and HLA in healthy donors. Sequenced by immunoSEQ multiplex PCR; TCRdb stores in-frame clones only, minus some. The sample has some 140,000 clones, approximately 87% seen once; the top ten hold roughly 3%. Material for sequencing was PBMCs. The receptors were sampled from a man aged 18 to 29 in good health and CMV-seronegative. Each CDR3 is given with its conserved first and last residue. Only part of the rows carry a size: once, few, many, or a class if the clone is expanded.

j_gene,v_gene,abundance,len,CDR3aa
TRBJ2-3,TRBV6-4,few,14,CASGPDRDTDTQYF
TRBJ1-6,TRBV25-1,-,16,CASGRPGSPYNSPLHF
TRBJ2-3,TRBV9,-,15,CASSVDSGFTDTQYF
TRBJ2-3,TRBV18,-,16,CASSPGTSGSADTQYF
TRBJ1-2,TRBV28,-,14,CASSPVDRSYGYTF
TRBJ2-7,TRBV4-1,-,15,CASSPNLDRVYEQYF
TRBJ2-5,TRBV5-1,-,14,CASSTQTGKETQYF
TRBJ2-7,TRBV4-1,-,16,CASSQLTSGAPYEQYF
TRBJ2-7,TRBV5-4,-,13,CASSPGLIYEQYF
TRBJ1-2,TRBV6-5,-,13,CASSSTDSYGYTF
TRBJ2-2,TRBV28,-,16,CASAIYAAGDTGELFF
TRBJ2-5,TRBV4-2,-,16,CASSQGKGQGGETQYF
TRBJ2-5,TRBV6-1,-,17,CASSGTWDRGGRQTQYF
TRBJ2-7,TRBV28,once,14,CASLAQRGAYEQYF
TRBJ2-2,TRBV7-6,-,20,CASSSLRQGASKKDTGELFF
TRBJ2-2,TRBV4-2,-,16,CASSHSASGGTGELFF